The present T cell receptor (beta chain) was sequenced within a study of PD-L1 blockade in urothelial cancer. Background on the study: Patients' prior chemotherapy regimens numbered 0 to 3.

The sample's time point: peripheral blood 6 weeks after treatment start. Pretreatment and on-treatment blood mononuclear cell samples were taken, totaling between 1 and 8 time points per patient. Templates that were synthetic TCR analogs were spiked into each PCR. Sequencing used immunoSEQ multiplex PCR; TCRdb keeps in-frame clones, though not all of them. This table holds 35,000 to 40,000 clones, 86% found once. The CDR3 has 14 amino acids. Trimming cost V 4 bases and J 6 bases; bases outside gene matches: 8. Germline V gene sequence: CDR1 SGDLS, CDR2 YYNGEE. The receptor comes from a man in his 60s with urothelial cancer. Source: PBMCs, taken around atezolizumab (anti-PD-L1) treatment. The V call is TRBV9, the J call TRBJ1-2, with 8 bases lining up with TRBD1. For the CDR3, the DNA is TGTGCCAGCAGCAAATACGACAGGGGCGATGGCTACACCTTC. Protein product: CASSKYDRGDGYTF.